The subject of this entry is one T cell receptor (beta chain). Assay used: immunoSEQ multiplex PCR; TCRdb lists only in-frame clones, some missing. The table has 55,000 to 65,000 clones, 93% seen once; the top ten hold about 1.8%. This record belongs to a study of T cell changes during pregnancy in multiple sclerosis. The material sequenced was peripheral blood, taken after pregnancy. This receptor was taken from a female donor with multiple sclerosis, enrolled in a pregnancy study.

CDR3 in amino acids: CASSQTRGLLYNEQFF. CDR3 nucleotides: TGCGCCAGCAGCCAAACAAGAGGGCTACTCTACAATGAGCAGTTCTTC. This chain joins TRBV4-3 and TRBJ2-1; TRBD2 is a possible D gene (5 bases). There are 16 residues in the CDR3. From germline, CDR1 is LGHNA and CDR2 YSLEER. Trimming shortened V by 2 bases and J by 3 bases, and 14 bases separated the two germline ends.